The text below deals with one T cell receptor (beta chain). The antigen is not known. The unexposed donors gave CD4+ T cells in about 2010-2019, prior to COVID-19. The protocol was immunoSEQ multiplex PCR, while the TCRdb copy is restricted to in-frame clones and leaves out a portion. The sample consists of 60,000 to 65,000 clones, 94% of them appearing once. The entry originates in a study of CD4 T cells in relation to SARS-CoV-2 and coronaviruses. Study results and caveats: Monoreactive clones expanded significantly more to SARS-CoV-2 than crossreactive clones did.

This CDR3 comprises 18 residues. Germline CDR1 LGHDT, CDR2 YNNKEL (reference sequence). V was clipped by 1 base and J by 1 base, with 17 bases between them. This rearrangement joins TRBV3-1 (or the pseudogene TRBV3-2) to TRBJ1-3; D possibly corresponds to TRBD1 (5 bases). Specimen: naive CD4+ T cells from PBMCs. As for subset: naive CD4+ T cells isolated by negative enrichment. The origin of this receptor is a human donor in good health. As DNA, the CDR3 is TGTGCCAGCAGCCAAGGTGGGGCCGGGACGGCGTCTGGAAACACCATATATTTT. Amino acid sequence: CASSQGGAGTASGNTIYF.